The 23 T cell receptor beta chains below were found in one sample sequenced in a study of early T cells in non-severe SARS-CoV-2 infection. TCRdb used MiXCR to reprocess the 5' RACE reads, holding one entry per CDR3 protein. The sample carries under 35,000 distinct CDR3 sequences, approximately 4.2% recorded once. Sequencing used whole blood. The source of these receptors is an adult who was a healthcare worker with PCR-confirmed SARS-CoV-2 infection or an uninfected control (not recorded which).

This clonotype was recorded at least ten times. The J gene is TRBJ2-2, the V gene TRBV4-1; TRBD2 might be the D (5 bases). The germline gives CDR1 MGHRA, CDR2 YSYEKL. Trimming removed 0 bases from V and 1 base from J, with 15 bases in between. This CDR3 is built from 18 residues. CDR3 sequence (DNA): TGCGCCAGCAGCCAAGAGTACCAGCGGAGGCTGAACACCGGGGAGCTGTTTTTT. This sequence encodes CASSQEYQRRLNTGELFF.

This clonotype was seen ten or more times. V usage is TRBV10-3 and J usage is TRBJ2-5; D is perhaps TRBD2 (5 bases). The CDR3 has 17 residues. Per germline, CDR1 ENHRY and CDR2 SYGVKD. Trimming pared 0 bases from V and 4 bases from J, leaving 18 bases between. CDR3 bases: TGTGCCATCAGTGAGTCTGGAACTAGACCCAAGACAGAGACCCAGTACTTC. Its translation: CAISESGTRPKTETQYF.

This clonotype was counted at least ten times. V is TRBV5-1 and J is TRBJ2-1; D might be TRBD1 (5 bases). The CDR3 runs 13 residues. The germline CDR1 and CDR2 sequences are SGHRS and YFSETQ. V lost 5 bases to trimming and J lost 6 bases, with 12 bases between them. CDR3 protein: CASSMQGGNEQFF. CDR3 nucleotide sequence: TGCGCCAGCAGTATGCAGGGCGGCAATGAGCAGTTCTTC.

This clonotype has a count of ten or more. This sequence joins TRBV9 and TRBJ1-5; TRBD1 is a possible D gene (5 bases). The CDR3 is made up of 14 amino acids. V lost 4 bases, J lost 1 base, and 9 bases lay in between. Germline-derived CDR1 and CDR2 are SGDLS and YYNGEE. The CDR3 protein is CASSWGRSNQPQHF. The CDR3 nucleotides read TGTGCCAGCAGCTGGGGACGGAGCAATCAGCCCCAGCATTTT.

This clonotype was counted many times. V usage is TRBV29-1 and J usage is TRBJ1-5, with D unclear. The germline V gene encodes CDR1 SQVTM and CDR2 ANQGSEA. Trimming left V 4 bases short and J 7 bases short, with 14 bases between. The CDR3 has 13 amino acids. The chain's CDR3 is CSVGSGPEQPQHF. The DNA for the CDR3 is TGCAGCGTTGGGTCCGGGCCGGAACAGCCCCAGCATTTT.

This clonotype was found a few times. The chain recombines TRBV6-1 with TRBJ2-2; D remains unclear. CDR1 is MNHNS, CDR2 SASEGT, per germline. The CDR3 is made up of 14 amino acids. Deletions cut 6 bases from V and 5 bases from J, with 13 bases between. The CDR3 region has the DNA TGTGCCAGCAGATTAGACCCCTGGACCGGGGAGCTGTTTTTT. Its protein is CASRLDPWTGELFF.

This clonotype occurred many times. This sequence joins TRBV3-1 and TRBJ1-6; no firm D call. V dropped 1 base and J dropped 7 bases, with 14 bases sitting between them. Per germline, CDR1 LGHDT and CDR2 YNNKEL (reference sequence). This CDR3 has 16 amino acids. The DNA of the CDR3 is TGTGCCAGCAGCCAAGGCCGGACCGATGCAAATTCACCCCTCCACTTT. Its translation: CASSQGRTDANSPLHF.

The table lists this clonotype with many counts. V and J are TRBV29-1 and TRBJ2-3; 10 nucleotides agree with TRBD2. Germline CDR1 SQVTM, CDR2 ANQGSEA. The CDR3 consists of 16 residues. With 3 bases clipped from V and 1 base from J, the junction kept 7 bases outside the gene matches. The CDR3 loop is CSVDGGLATGTDTQYF. For the CDR3, the DNA is TGCAGCGTTGACGGGGGACTAGCGACCGGCACAGATACGCAGTATTTT.

J is TRBJ2-1 and V is TRBV24-1, with 13 bases aligning to TRBD2. The germline CDR1 and CDR2 sequences are KGHDR and SFDVKD. The CDR3 runs 17 residues. The ends lost 3 bases at V and 12 bases at J; junction bases unmatched: 13. CDR3 loop: CATSDHRVGLAGTTQFF. The CDR3 DNA reads as TGTGCCACCAGTGATCATCGAGTGGGACTAGCGGGAACTACGCAGTTCTTC.

Many counts were recorded for this clonotype. This chain connects TRBV29-1 to TRBJ1-4; maybe TRBD1 (5 bases). Trimming removed 6 bases from V and 8 bases from J, with 10 bases in between. CDR3 size: 11 residues. In germline, CDR1 is SQVTM, CDR2 ANQGSEA. The DNA for the CDR3 is TGCAGCGTGAACCGGGACGAAAAACTGTTTTTT. It is translated as CSVNRDEKLFF.

There are a few counts of this clonotype. V is TRBV12-3 or TRBV12-4 and J is TRBJ2-1; D is possibly TRBD2 (5 bases). This CDR3 contains 17 residues. Trimming cost V 5 bases and J 2 bases, with 19 bases left between them. The CDR3 sequence: CASSVSGLLITYNEQFF. The CDR3 DNA sequence: TGTGCCAGCAGTGTAAGCGGACTCCTTATAACCTACAATGAGCAGTTCTTC.

This clonotype was recorded many times. The chain is built from TRBV30 and TRBJ1-6; 7 positions agree with TRBD1. V gave up 1 base and J gave up 10 bases; unmatched junction bases: 4. CDR1 GTSNPN and CDR2 SVGIG come from the germline V gene (reference sequence). This CDR3 contains 13 residues. Here the CDR3 DNA reads TGTGCCTGGAGTGCCGACAGGGACTCACCCCTCCACTTT. Translation: CAWSADRDSPLHF. The variable domain in full, with the rest retrieved from reference TRBV30 and TRBJ1-6, is SQTIHQWPATLVQPVGSPLSLECTVEGTSNPNLYWYRQAAGRGLQLLFYSVGIGQISSEVPQNLSASRPQDRQFILSSKKLLLSDSGFYLCAWSADRDSPLHFGNGTRLTVT.

This clonotype was observed many times. The chain is built from TRBV18 and TRBJ2-3, with D perhaps matching TRBD2 (5 bases). The V and J ends lost 3 bases and 4 bases respectively, with 17 bases between them. The germline CDR1 and CDR2 sequences are KGHSH and LQKENI. The CDR3 sequence is 16 residues long. CDR3 region: CASSPTVATVADTQYF. Here the CDR3 DNA reads TGTGCCAGCTCACCCACAGTAGCGACTGTGGCAGATACGCAGTATTTT. The variable domain in full, with the rest retrieved from reference TRBV18 and TRBJ2-3, is NAGVMQNPRHLVRRRGQEARLRCSPMKGHSHVYWYRQLPEEGLKFMVYLQKENIIDESGMPKERFSAEFPKEGPSILRIQQVVRGDSAAYFCASSPTVATVADTQYFGPGTRLTVL.

Ten or more counts support this clonotype. The chain combines TRBV7-2 with TRBJ2-5; D is undetermined. The germline V gene encodes CDR1 SGHTA and CDR2 FQGNSA. Trimming pared 0 bases from V and 5 bases from J, leaving 10 bases between. The CDR3 has 14 amino acids. The CDR3 is CASSLARVAETQYF. As DNA, the CDR3 is TGTGCCAGCAGCTTAGCGAGAGTTGCGGAGACCCAGTACTTC.

This clonotype was found many times. This chain links TRBV9 with TRBJ1-1; D might be TRBD1 (6 bases). There are 15 residues in the CDR3. Germline CDR1 and CDR2: SGDLS and YYNGEE. The V end was cut by 4 bases, the J end by 1 base, with 14 bases between. The CDR3 loop is CASSPGTTGNTEAFF. The CDR3 DNA follows: TGTGCCAGCAGCCCGGGTACGACAGGGAACACTGAAGCTTTCTTT.

This clonotype was counted only a few times. The chain joins TRBV5-1 to TRBJ1-4, with 7 bases fitting TRBD1. J gave up 3 bases and V 4 bases, and 3 bases lay outside the gene matches. The germline gives CDR1 SGHRS, CDR2 YFSETQ. The CDR3 sequence is 14 residues long. DNA of the CDR3: TGCGCCAGCAGCCGCGACAGGGCTAATGAAAAACTGTTTTTT. Translation: CASSRDRANEKLFF.

This clonotype was seen only a few times. This sequence joins TRBV27 and TRBJ2-7; 7 bases map to TRBD1. CDR1 and CDR2 (germline): MNHEY, SMNVEV (reference sequence). CDR3 length equals 14 residues. J gave up 6 bases and V 2 bases, and 7 bases lay outside the gene matches. The CDR3 is CASSLGQGGVEQYF. The CDR3 DNA reads as TGTGCCAGCAGTTTAGGTCAAGGGGGCGTCGAGCAGTACTTC.

This clonotype was seen only a few times. The chain employs TRBV11-2 and TRBJ2-1, with 14 nucleotides matching TRBD2. The CDR3 loop spans 18 amino acids. V lost 5 bases and J lost 0; bases outside the gene matches: 6. Germline CDR1 reads SGHAT; CDR2 reads FQNNGV. The CDR3: CASSPGLAGGRSYNEQFF. The CDR3 nucleotides are TGTGCCAGCAGCCCTGGACTAGCGGGGGGCCGCTCCTACAATGAGCAGTTCTTC.

This clonotype was seen repeatedly, ten times or more. The chain combines TRBV9 with TRBJ1-1; D uncertain. Trimming cost V 2 bases and J 5 bases, with 10 bases left between them. The CDR3 runs 13 residues. Germline V gene lookup returns CDR1 SGDLS and CDR2 YYNGEE. The CDR3 region is CASSVEWSTEAFF. For the CDR3, the DNA is TGTGCCAGCAGCGTCGAGTGGTCTACTGAAGCTTTCTTT.

The sample holds many counts of this clonotype. The chain joins TRBV7-8 to TRBJ2-5; TRBD1 matches at 9 bases. Per germline, CDR1 SGHVS and CDR2 FQNEAQ. CDR3 length equals 15 residues. V was pared by 5 bases and J by 6 bases, with 10 bases of the junction left unmatched. The CDR3 loop reads CASSPRQGDGKTQYF. The CDR3 region has the DNA TGTGCCAGCAGCCCTAGACAGGGGGACGGGAAGACCCAGTACTTC.

This clonotype was recorded at least ten times. Its ends do not fully match the called genes, so a read error is possible. The J gene is TRBJ1-3, the V gene TRBV30; a weak D match, TRBD1 (5 bases). This CDR3 is built from 13 residues. Germline V gene data show CDR1 as GTSNPN and CDR2 as SVGIG (reference sequence). The CDR3 sequence: CACRTNSENTIYF. The CDR3 nucleotides are TGTGCCTGCCGGACAAACTCTGAAAACACCATATATTTT.

The genes are TRBV20-1 and TRBJ2-7; D perhaps matches TRBD2 (6 bases). Trimming removed 6 bases at V and 5 bases at J, with 20 bases between. The CDR3 is 14 residues long. Per the germline V gene, CDR1 is DFQATT and CDR2 is SNEGSKA (reference sequence). In DNA form, the CDR3 reads TGCAGTGCCCACTCCCCTGACGGGAGCCACGAGCAGTACTTC. This codes for CSAHSPDGSHEQYF.

This clonotype was counted ten times or more. The rearrangement joins TRBV5-1 to TRBJ2-7; 7 positions match TRBD2. CDR1 SGHRS and CDR2 YFSETQ come from the germline V gene. This CDR3 is built from 14 residues. V trimming: 4 bases; J trimming: 5 bases; junction bases outside the gene matches: 9. The CDR3: CASSPQGGFDEQYF. In DNA, the CDR3 is TGCGCCAGCAGCCCCCAGGGAGGGTTCGACGAGCAGTACTTC.